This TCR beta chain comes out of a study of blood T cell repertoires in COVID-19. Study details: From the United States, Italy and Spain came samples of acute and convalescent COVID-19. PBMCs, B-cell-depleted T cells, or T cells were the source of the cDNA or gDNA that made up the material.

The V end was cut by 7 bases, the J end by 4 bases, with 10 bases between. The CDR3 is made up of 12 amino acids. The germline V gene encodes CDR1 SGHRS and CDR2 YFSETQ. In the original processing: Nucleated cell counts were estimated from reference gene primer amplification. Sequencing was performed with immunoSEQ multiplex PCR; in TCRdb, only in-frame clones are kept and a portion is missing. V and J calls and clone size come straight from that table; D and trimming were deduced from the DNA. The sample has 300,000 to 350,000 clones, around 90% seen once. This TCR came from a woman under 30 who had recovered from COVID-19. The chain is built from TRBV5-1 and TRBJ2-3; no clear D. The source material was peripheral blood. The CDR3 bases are TGCGCCAGCTTTACTGAGGCAGATACGCAGTATTTT. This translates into CASFTEADTQYF.